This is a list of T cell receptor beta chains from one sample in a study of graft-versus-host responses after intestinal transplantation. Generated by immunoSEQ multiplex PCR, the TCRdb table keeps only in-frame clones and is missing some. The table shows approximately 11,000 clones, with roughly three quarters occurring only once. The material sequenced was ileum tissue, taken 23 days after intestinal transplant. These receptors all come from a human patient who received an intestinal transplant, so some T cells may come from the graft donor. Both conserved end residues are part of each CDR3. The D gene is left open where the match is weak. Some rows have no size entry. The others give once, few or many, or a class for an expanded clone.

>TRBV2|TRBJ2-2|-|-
TGTGCCAGCAGTGGTGTCGACACCGGGGAGCTGTTTTTT
CASSGVDTGELFF
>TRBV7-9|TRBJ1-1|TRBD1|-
TGTGCCAGCAGCGTAACCGGGACAGGGAACACTGAAGCTTTCTTT
CASSVTGTGNTEAFF
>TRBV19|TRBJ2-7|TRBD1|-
TGTGCCAGTAGTATCTCGGACAGGGGTCCCTACGAGCAGTACTTC
CASSISDRGPYEQYF
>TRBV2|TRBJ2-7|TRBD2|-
TGTGCCAGCAGTGTCAGGGGGATCCCCGGCCTAGCGGGATACCCCCTCTTTTACGAGCAGTACTTC
CASSVRGIPGLAGYPLFYEQYF
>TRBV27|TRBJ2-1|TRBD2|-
TGTGCCAGTAGGACGGGACTAGCGGGGCCTTACAATGAGCAGTTCTTC
CASRTGLAGPYNEQFF
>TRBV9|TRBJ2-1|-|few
TGTGCCAGCAGCCTGAGCGGAAATGAGCAGTTCTTC
CASSLSGNEQFF
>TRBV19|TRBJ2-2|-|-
TGTGCCAGTAGTATAGGCCGACTCGCCGGGGAGCTGTTTTTT
CASSIGRLAGELFF
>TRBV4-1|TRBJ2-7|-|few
TGCGCCAGCAGCCAAGTTAATCAGGACTACGAGCAGTACTTC
CASSQVNQDYEQYF
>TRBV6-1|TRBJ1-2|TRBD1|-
TGTGCCAGCAGTTTCGGGACAGCCAACTATGGCTACACCTTC
CASSFGTANYGYTF
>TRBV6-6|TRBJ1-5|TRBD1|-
TGTGCCAGCAGCCGCGGGACAGGGGGCAATCAGCCCCAGCATTTT
CASSRGTGGNQPQHF
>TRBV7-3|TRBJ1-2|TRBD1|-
TGTGCCAGCAGCCCTCCAGGGGGGATTCGGTATGGCTACACCTTC
CASSPPGGIRYGYTF
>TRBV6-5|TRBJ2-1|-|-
TGTGCCAGCAGTTACTCGTCTAGCAATGAGCAGTTCTTC
CASSYSSSNEQFF
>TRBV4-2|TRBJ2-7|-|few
TGTGCCAGCAGCCGGAGCCTAGACCCTCTCTCCTACGAGCAGTACTTC
CASSRSLDPLSYEQYF
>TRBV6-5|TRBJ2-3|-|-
TGTGCCAGCAGGGTTCAGACCGGGGCAGATACGCAGTATTTT
CASRVQTGADTQYF
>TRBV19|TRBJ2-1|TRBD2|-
TGTGCCAGTAGTAAGACTAGCGGAGGCAATGAGCAGTTCTTC
CASSKTSGGNEQFF
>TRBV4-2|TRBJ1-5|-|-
TGTGCCAGCAGCCAAGATGAGGGGGAGGTTCATGGCAATCAGCCCCAGCATTTT
CASSQDEGEVHGNQPQHF
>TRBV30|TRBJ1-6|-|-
TGTGCCTGGAGTTCTAATTCACCCCTCCACTTT
CAWSSNSPLHF
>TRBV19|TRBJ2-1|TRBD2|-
TGTGCCAGTAGTCGGACTAGCGGCTCCTACAATGAGCAGTTCTTC
CASSRTSGSYNEQFF
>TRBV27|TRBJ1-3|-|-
TGTGCCAGCAGAGCACAGGGCTATGGAAACACCATATATTTT
CASRAQGYGNTIYF
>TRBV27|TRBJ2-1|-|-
TGTGCCAGCGCCGGACCGTTCTACAATGAGCAGTTCTTC
CASAGPFYNEQFF
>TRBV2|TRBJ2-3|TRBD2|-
TGTGCCAGCAGGGCGGGACTAGGCACAGATACGCAGTATTTT
CASRAGLGTDTQYF
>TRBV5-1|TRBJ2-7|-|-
TGCGCCAGCAGCCTCCCGCTAGGTGGTTACGAGCAGTACTTC
CASSLPLGGYEQYF
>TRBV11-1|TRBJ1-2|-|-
TGTGCCAGCAGCTTAGTGGAGGGGTCCGGAGACACCTTC
CASSLVEGSGDTF
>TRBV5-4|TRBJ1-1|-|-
TGTGCCAGCAGCCCCCAGACAGGGAACACTGAAGCTTTCTTT
CASSPQTGNTEAFF
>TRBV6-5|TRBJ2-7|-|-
TGTGCCAGCAGCCGGGACAAATCCTACGAGCAGTACTTC
CASSRDKSYEQYF
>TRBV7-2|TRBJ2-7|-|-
TGTGCCAGCAGTTTCCTCCCACCGCAGCAGTACTTC
CASSFLPPQQYF
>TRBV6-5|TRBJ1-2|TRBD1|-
TGTGCCAGCAGTTCAGGGACAGAAAACCTTAACTATGGCTACACCTTC
CASSSGTENLNYGYTF
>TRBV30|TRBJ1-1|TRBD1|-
TGTGCCTGGAGTGCGGGACAGAGGAACACTGAAGCTTTCTTT
CAWSAGQRNTEAFF
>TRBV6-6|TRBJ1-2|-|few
-
CASLKVGVGTF
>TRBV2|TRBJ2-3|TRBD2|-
TGTGCCAGCCAAGTCGATAGCGGGACCCTTCGATATACGCAGTATTTT
CASQVDSGTLRYTQYF
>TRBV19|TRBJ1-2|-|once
TGTGCCAGTAGTATTCTTAGGATTTACACCTTC
CASSILRIYTF
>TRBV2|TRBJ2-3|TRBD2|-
TGTGCCAGCACTCCGGGACTAGCGGGCAATACAGATACGCAGTATTTT
CASTPGLAGNTDTQYF
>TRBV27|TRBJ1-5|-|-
TGTGCCAGCAGTTTGCGGAGAAGCAATCAGCCCCAGCATTTT
CASSLRRSNQPQHF
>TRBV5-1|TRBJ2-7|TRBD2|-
TGCGCCAGCAGCTCTAGCGGGACTAGGTACGAGCAGTACTTC
CASSSSGTRYEQYF
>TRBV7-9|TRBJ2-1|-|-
TGTGCCAGCAGCTTAGGTAGCAATGAGCAGTTCTTC
CASSLGSNEQFF
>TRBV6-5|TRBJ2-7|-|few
TGTGCCAGCAGCCACGGGCCATACTACGAGCAGTACTTC
CASSHGPYYEQYF
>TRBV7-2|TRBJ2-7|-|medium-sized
TGTGCCAGCAGCTTAGGGGCAGGGCCACGCGAGCAGTACTTC
CASSLGAGPREQYF
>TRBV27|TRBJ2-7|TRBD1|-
TGTGCCAGCAGATACAGGGGTTGGTTCTACGAGCAGTACTTC
CASRYRGWFYEQYF
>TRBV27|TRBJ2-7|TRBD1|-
TGTGCCAGCAGTTTTTATCGGACAGGCTACGAGCAGTACTTC
CASSFYRTGYEQYF
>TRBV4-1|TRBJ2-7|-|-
TGCGCCAGCAGCCAAGGGACCCTCTACGAGCAGTACTTC
CASSQGTLYEQYF
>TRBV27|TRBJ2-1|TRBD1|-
TGTGCCAGCAGTCTGGGACAGGTCCCCTACAATGAGCAGTTCTTC
CASSLGQVPYNEQFF
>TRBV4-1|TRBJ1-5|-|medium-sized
TGCGCCAGCAGCCAAGTTGCGCACCAGCCCCAGCATTTT
CASSQVAHQPQHF
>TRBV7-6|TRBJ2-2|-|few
TGTGCCAGCAGCGAACTAGGGACCGGGGAGCTGTTTTTT
CASSELGTGELFF
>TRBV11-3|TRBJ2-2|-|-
TGTGCCAGCAGCTTAGGGACAAACACCGGGGAGCTGTTTTTT
CASSLGTNTGELFF
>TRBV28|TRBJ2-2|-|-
TGTGCCAGCAGTTTATTTGAGTACAGGGACGGCTTCACCGGGGAGCTGTTTTTT
CASSLFEYRDGFTGELFF
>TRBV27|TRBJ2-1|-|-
TGTGCCAGCAGTTTCGGTGAATTGGGTGAGCAGTTCTTC
CASSFGELGEQFF
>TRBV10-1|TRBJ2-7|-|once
TGCGCCAGCAGTGCCTCCCGGGGGTCCCCCTACGAGCAGTACTTC
CASSASRGSPYEQYF
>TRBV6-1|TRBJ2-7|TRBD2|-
TGTGCCGGAGGGACTAGCGGCTACGAGCAGTACTTC
CAGGTSGYEQYF
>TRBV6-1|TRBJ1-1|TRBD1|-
TGTGCCAGCAGTGCGAGGACAGGAGACATGAACACTGAAGCTTTCTTT
CASSARTGDMNTEAFF
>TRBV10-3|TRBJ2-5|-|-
TGTGCCATCAGTGAGTCGCTAGCGCTGGGAGAGACCCAGTACTTC
CAISESLALGETQYF
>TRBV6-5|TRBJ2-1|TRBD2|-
TGTGCCAGCAGTTACGTTGCTAGCGGGAAAGATGAGCAGTTCTTC
CASSYVASGKDEQFF
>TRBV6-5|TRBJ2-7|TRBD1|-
TGTGCCAGCAGTTTTGGACAGGGGATCCACGAGCAGTACTTC
CASSFGQGIHEQYF
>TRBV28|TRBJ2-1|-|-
TGTGCCGAAGGGGTAACCTACAATGAGCAGTTCTTC
CAEGVTYNEQFF
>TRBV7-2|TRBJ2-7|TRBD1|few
TGTGCCAGCAGCTTATTGGCAGGGGGTTCCTACGAGCAGTACTTC
CASSLLAGGSYEQYF
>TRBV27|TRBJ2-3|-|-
TGTGCCAGCAGCTCACTCTGGACAGATACGCAGTATTTT
CASSSLWTDTQYF
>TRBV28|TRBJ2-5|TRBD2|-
TGTGCCAGCAGTTACCACGGTGATAGCGGGAGGGCCGGAGGGCAAGAGACCCAGTACTTC
CASSYHGDSGRAGGQETQYF
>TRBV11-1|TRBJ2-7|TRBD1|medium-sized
TGTGCCAGCAGCTTATCAGGGACAGGCAACGAGCAGTACTTC
CASSLSGTGNEQYF